This is a list of T cell receptor beta chains from one sample in a study of beta chain features in type 1 diabetes. Using immunoSEQ multiplex PCR, the repertoire was profiled, and TCRdb retains in-frame clones only, with some absent. This sample yields a few hundred thousand clones, of which approximately 24% are seen a single time; about 0.012% belongs to the top ten. Sample: naive CD4+ T cells from blood. The receptor source for this set is a woman in her 30s with type 1 diabetes. The CDR3 runs from the conserved cysteine through the conserved F or W. The D gene is left open where the match is weak. The listing skips clone size in some rows; elsewhere it reads once, few, many or a size class.

>-|TRBD2|TRBJ2-4|TRBV7-2
CASSPGLAGGRAQYF
TGTGCCAGCAGCCCAGGACTAGCGGGAGGTCGAGCTCAGTACTTC
>-|TRBD2|TRBJ2-5|TRBV9
CASSTLGTSEETQYF
TGTGCCAGCAGCACGCTAGGGACTAGCGAAGAGACCCAGTACTTC
>few|-|TRBJ2-4|TRBV27
CASSPRFGGHLAKNIQYF
TGTGCCAGCAGCCCCCGCTTCGGGGGGCATTTGGCCAAAAACATTCAGTACTTC
>few|-|TRBJ2-5|TRBV2
CASRYLQETQYF
TGTGCCAGCAGATATCTCCAAGAGACCCAGTACTTC
>-|-|TRBJ2-5|TRBV4-1
CASSRLSQETQYF
TGCGCCAGCAGCCGGCTCAGCCAAGAGACCCAGTACTTC
>-|-|TRBJ1-2|TRBV19
CASSIPDSFYGYTF
TGTGCCAGTAGTATCCCGGACAGTTTCTATGGCTACACCTTC
>-|TRBD2|TRBJ2-1|TRBV11-1
CASSPGLAGEYEQFF
TGTGCCAGCAGCCCCGGACTAGCGGGAGAATATGAGCAGTTCTTC
>-|TRBD1|TRBJ2-7|TRBV11-2
CASSLSGGSTYEQYF
TGTGCCAGCAGCTTATCAGGGGGCAGCACCTACGAGCAGTACTTC
>-|-|TRBJ1-2|TRBV28
CASSLRQYGYTF
TGTGCCAGCAGCCTACGACAATATGGCTACACCTTC
>few|TRBD1|TRBJ1-2|TRBV28
CASRERGQGSNYGYTF
TGTGCCAGCAGGGAAAGAGGACAGGGGTCGAACTATGGCTACACCTTC
>-|TRBD1|TRBJ2-1|TRBV5-1
CASSPPGQGMGEQFF
TGCGCCAGCAGCCCACCGGGACAGGGGATGGGTGAGCAGTTCTTC
>-|TRBD1|TRBJ1-5|TRBV4-1
CASSRGATGQGNQPQHF
TGCGCCAGCAGCAGAGGGGCGACGGGACAGGGGAATCAGCCCCAGCATTTT
>-|-|TRBJ2-7|TRBV5-6
CASSLVEGYEQYF
TGTGCCAGCAGCTTGGTGGAGGGGTACGAGCAGTACTTC
>-|TRBD1|TRBJ2-7|TRBV29-1
CSVDLRDRGLEQYF
TGCAGCGTTGACCTCCGGGACAGGGGGCTTGAGCAGTACTTC
>few|-|TRBJ2-7|TRBV9
CASSVDQEGTSEQYF
TGTGCCAGCAGCGTAGACCAGGAGGGGACGAGCGAGCAGTACTTC
>once|-|TRBJ1-5|TRBV6-6
CASSYSGVYQPQHF
TGTGCCAGCAGTTACTCGGGAGTTTACCAGCCCCAGCATTTT
>-|TRBD2|TRBJ2-7|TRBV7-8
CASRKTSGGYEQYF
TGTGCCAGCAGGAAGACTAGCGGCGGATACGAGCAGTACTTC
>-|-|TRBJ1-4|TRBV5-1
CASSAGGTNEKLFF
TGCGCCAGCAGCGCCGGGGGGACTAATGAAAAACTGTTTTTT
>few|TRBD1|TRBJ2-5|TRBV30
CAFGQGAETQYF
TGTGCCTTCGGACAGGGGGCGGAGACCCAGTACTTC
>-|-|TRBJ1-3|TRBV7-6
CASSPESSGNTIYF
TGTGCCAGCAGCCCCGAGAGCTCTGGAAACACCATATATTTT
>-|-|TRBJ1-4|TRBV4-1
CASSQLGRTNEKLFF
TGCGCCAGCAGCCAATTGGGCCGAACTAATGAAAAACTGTTTTTT
>-|-|TRBJ2-7|TRBV25-1
CASLRLTYEQYF
TGTGCCAGTCTTCGACTAACCTACGAGCAGTACTTC
>few|-|TRBJ2-5|TRBV4-2
CASSQESRKQETQYF
TGTGCCAGCAGCCAAGAGAGCCGAAAACAAGAGACCCAGTACTTC
>-|-|TRBJ2-7|TRBV18
CASSELRQRSYEQYF
TGTGCCAGCTCCGAGCTGAGACAGAGATCCTACGAGCAGTACTTC
>few|-|TRBJ2-1|TRBV27
CASSSSPLIQFF
TGTGCCAGCAGTTCTAGCCCCCTGATTCAGTTCTTC
>few|TRBD2|TRBJ2-3|TRBV19
CASSTLGLAGDGDTQYF
TGTGCCAGTAGTACCCTCGGACTAGCGGGAGATGGAGATACGCAGTATTTT
>-|-|TRBJ1-2|TRBV5-1
CASSLVGAPYGYTF
TGCGCCAGCAGCTTGGTTGGGGCTCCGTATGGCTACACCTTC
>-|-|TRBJ1-5|TRBV15
CATGGPNQPQHF
TGTGCCACCGGCGGGCCAAATCAGCCCCAGCATTTT
>-|TRBD2|TRBJ2-7|TRBV30
CAWGTSGSSYEQYF
TGTGCCTGGGGGACTAGCGGGAGCTCGTACGAGCAGTACTTC
>few|TRBD1|TRBJ2-3|TRBV29-1
CSVARQGAADTQYF
TGCAGCGTCGCACGACAGGGGGCTGCAGATACGCAGTATTTT
>few|TRBD1|TRBJ2-5|TRBV7-7
CASSLTGGEETQYF
TGTGCTAGCAGCCTAACAGGGGGCGAGGAGACCCAGTACTTC
>-|-|TRBJ2-7|TRBV29-1
CSVEQTVGYEQYF
TGCAGCGTTGAACAGACAGTTGGATACGAGCAGTACTTC
>few|-|TRBJ2-6|TRBV5-5
CASRPQVYGANVLTF
TGTGCCAGCAGGCCCCAGGTTTACGGGGCCAACGTCCTGACTTTC
>-|TRBD2|TRBJ2-2|TRBV7-3
CASSRLAGLGGELFF
TGTGCCAGCAGCCGACTAGCGGGCTTGGGCGGGGAGCTGTTTTTT
>-|-|TRBJ1-2|TRBV23-1
CASSHREAYGYTF
TGCGCCAGCAGTCATCGAGAGGCGTATGGCTACACCTTC
>few|TRBD1|TRBJ2-1|TRBV7-8
CASSLSGTGPKFF
TGTGCCAGCAGCTTAAGCGGGACAGGGCCCAAGTTCTTC
>-|-|TRBJ2-7|TRBV7-9
CASRQQDSYEQYF
TGTGCCAGCAGACAACAGGACTCCTACGAGCAGTACTTC
>-|-|TRBJ2-2|TRBV28
CASIQDRATGELFF
TGTGCCAGCATCCAGGACAGAGCGACCGGGGAGCTGTTTTTT
>few|TRBD1|TRBJ2-7|TRBV29-1
CSAGRGQSYEQYF
TGCAGCGCTGGCAGGGGGCAATCCTACGAGCAGTACTTC
>few|-|TRBJ2-1|TRBV28
CAAGGVESSYNEQFF
TGTGCAGCAGGCGGGGTCGAAAGCTCCTACAATGAGCAGTTCTTC
>few|-|TRBJ2-1|TRBV15
CATSSLGTLTYNEQFF
TGTGCCACCAGCAGCCTGGGGACACTAACCTACAATGAGCAGTTCTTC
>-|-|TRBJ2-1|TRBV28
CASSLRRAGEGEQFF
TGTGCCAGCAGTTTACGGCGGGCAGGGGAGGGGGAGCAGTTCTTC
>-|-|TRBJ2-1|TRBV5-4
CASSLTSSYNEQFF
TGTGCCAGCAGCTTGACTAGCTCCTACAATGAGCAGTTCTTC
>few|TRBD1|TRBJ2-2|TRBV2
CASGRQGSTGELFF
TGTGCCAGCGGTCGACAGGGATCAACCGGGGAGCTGTTTTTT